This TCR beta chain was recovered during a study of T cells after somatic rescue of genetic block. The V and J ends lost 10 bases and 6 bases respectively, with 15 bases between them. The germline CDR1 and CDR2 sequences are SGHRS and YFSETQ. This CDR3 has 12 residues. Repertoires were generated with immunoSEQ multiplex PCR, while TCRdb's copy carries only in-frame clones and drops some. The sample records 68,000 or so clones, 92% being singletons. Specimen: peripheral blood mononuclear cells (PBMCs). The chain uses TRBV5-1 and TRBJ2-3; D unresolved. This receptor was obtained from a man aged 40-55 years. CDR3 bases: TGCGCCCTTCGCCCGATGGGGGATACGCAGTATTTT. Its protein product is CALRPMGDTQYF.